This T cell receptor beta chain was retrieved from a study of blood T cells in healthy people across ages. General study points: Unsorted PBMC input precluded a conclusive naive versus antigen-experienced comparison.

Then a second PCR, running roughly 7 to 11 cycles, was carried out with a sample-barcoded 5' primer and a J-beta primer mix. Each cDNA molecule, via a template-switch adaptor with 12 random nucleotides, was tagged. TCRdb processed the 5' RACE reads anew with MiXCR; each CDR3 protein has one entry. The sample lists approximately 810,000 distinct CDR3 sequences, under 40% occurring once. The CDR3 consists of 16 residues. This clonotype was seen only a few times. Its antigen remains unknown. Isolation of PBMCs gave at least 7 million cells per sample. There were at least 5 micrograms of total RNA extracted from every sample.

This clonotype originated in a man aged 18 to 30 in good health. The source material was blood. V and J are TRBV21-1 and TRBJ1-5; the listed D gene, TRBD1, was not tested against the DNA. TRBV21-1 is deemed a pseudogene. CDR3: CASSYRDRGDNQPQHF. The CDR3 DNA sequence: TGTGCCAGCAGCTACCGGGACAGGGGTGACAATCAGCCCCAGCATTTT.